These 16 T cell receptor beta chains originate from one sample sequenced in a study of graft-versus-host responses after intestinal transplantation. CFSE-labeled responder cells (about 200,000) were plated with about 200,000 irradiated, violet-dye-labeled stimulator cells. Measured with immunoSEQ multiplex PCR; TCRdb has only the in-frame clones, and not every one. The sample consists of 17,000 or so clones, around 42% of them appearing once. The material sequenced was alloreactive CD8+ T cells from a mixed lymphocyte reaction culture, taken before intestinal transplant. The sample's subset: CFSE-low proliferating T cells sorted from roughly six-day pre-transplant mixed lymphocyte reaction (GvH or HvG direction). The receptor source for this set is a human patient who received an intestinal transplant.

The chain joins TRBV28 to TRBJ1-2; D gene unclear. Trimming took off 5 bases at V and 2 bases at J, with 18 bases between the two ends. CDR1 and CDR2 from the germline V gene are MDHEN and SYDVKM. The CDR3 covers 16 residues. In DNA, the CDR3 is TGTGCCAGCAGTCCCGAGACTTTGGAGATAAACTATGGCTACACCTTC. As protein: CASSPETLEINYGYTF.

A single count supports this clone. The chain employs TRBV6-6 and TRBJ1-1; D is unresolved. V lost 0 bases, J lost 1 base, and 9 bases lay in between. CDR1 is MNHNY, CDR2 SVGAGI, per germline (reference sequence). This CDR3 is 15 amino acids long. The CDR3 DNA reads as TGTGCCAGCAGTTACTCGAAAGGTTCGAACACTGAAGCTTTCTTT. As protein: CASSYSKGSNTEAFF.

The chain recombines TRBV6-5 with TRBJ1-2; 7 nucleotides line up with TRBD1. Germline-derived CDR1 and CDR2 are MNHEY and SVGAGI. V was clipped by 0 bases and J by 8 bases; unmatched bases: 9. The CDR3 covers 15 residues. The CDR3 sequence: CASSYSAPGGQGYTF. In nucleotides, the CDR3 is TGTGCCAGCAGTTACTCGGCGCCAGGGGGTCAGGGCTACACCTTC.

There are a few counts of this clone. The rearrangement joins TRBV7-5 to TRBJ2-3; the table's D call TRBD1 went unverified against the DNA. TRBV7-5 is noted as a pseudogene. CDR3 length: 15 residues. Here the CDR3 reads CVRSLGRRSTDTQYF. CDR3 bases: TGTGTCAGAAGCTTAGGCAGAAGAAGCACAGATACGCAGTATTTT.

The CDR3 sequence is CASSYSSLAGGTYEQYF. DNA for the CDR3: TGTGCCAGCAGCTATTCAAGCCTAGCGGGAGGAACCTACGAGCAGTACTTC. The V gene is TRBV11-2, the J gene TRBJ2-7; 11 positions match TRBD2. The CDR3 is 17 residues long. J was trimmed by 2 bases and V by 4 bases; bases with no gene match: 10. The germline V gene has CDR1 SGHAT and CDR2 FQNNGV.

The table lists this clone with a few counts. V gene TRBV19 combines with J gene TRBJ2-2, with D possibly matching TRBD1 (6 bases). The CDR3 covers 11 residues. With 9 bases removed from V and 7 bases from J, the gap between germline ends came to 9 bases. Germline-derived CDR1 and CDR2 are LNHDA and SQIVND (reference sequence). The CDR3 DNA reads as TGTGCCAGCCAGGGGAGCGGGGAGCTGTTTTTT. It encodes CASQGSGELFF.

The V gene is TRBV5-1, the J gene TRBJ2-1; 10 bases map to TRBD2. Germline CDR1 and CDR2: SGHRS and YFSETQ. The CDR3 runs to 16 residues. V was pared by 0 bases and J by 5 bases, with 5 bases of the junction left unmatched. This chain's CDR3 is CASSLEASGSHNEQFF. The CDR3 DNA is TGCGCCAGCAGCTTGGAAGCTAGCGGGAGCCACAATGAGCAGTTCTTC.

V usage is TRBV6-4 and J usage is TRBJ2-2; 8 bases match TRBD1. V gave up 3 bases and J gave up 3 bases; unmatched junction bases: 0. The CDR3 has 14 amino acids. CDR1 and CDR2 from the germline V gene are MRHNA and SNTAGT. Here the CDR3 DNA reads TGTGCCAGCAGTGAGGGACAGGACACCGGGGAGCTGTTTTTT. This sequence encodes CASSEGQDTGELFF.

V gene TRBV5-8 combines with J gene TRBJ1-5; weak D call: TRBD1 (6 bases). CDR1 is SGHTS and CDR2 is YDEGEE in the germline V gene. This CDR3 contains 19 residues. V was cut by 5 bases and J by 3 bases, with 27 bases left in between. CDR3 nucleotide sequence: TGTGCCAGCAGGTTCCCTAGGGGGGCCGGTCTCTTTGACAATCAGCCCCAGCATTTT. Amino acids: CASRFPRGAGLFDNQPQHF.

The chain carries TRBV27 and TRBJ1-2; no clear D gene. The CDR3 has 13 residues. Germline values: CDR1 MNHEY, CDR2 SMNVEV (reference sequence). The V end lost 4 bases, the J end lost 6 bases, and 12 bases lay between the germline ends. CDR3: CASSYLATHGYTF. The CDR3 DNA sequence: TGTGCCAGCAGTTACTTGGCGACCCATGGCTACACCTTC.

This clone is medium-sized (0.01 to 0.1%) by share. The chain uses TRBV14 and TRBJ1-4; no definite D call. V lost 5 bases to trimming and J lost 0 bases, with 10 bases between them. Germline V gene lookup returns CDR1 SGHDN and CDR2 FVKESK. This CDR3 region has 15 residues. The CDR3: CASSFAVATNEKLFF. The CDR3 DNA is TGTGCCAGCAGCTTCGCAGTGGCAACTAATGAAAAACTGTTTTTT.

In DNA, the CDR3 is TGTGCTAGTGGTTTGGTACGGGTCGGGGACAGGGGGCTCTACGAGCAGTACTTC. Its translation: CASGLVRVGDRGLYEQYF. This chain connects TRBV12-5 to TRBJ2-7; 12 nucleotides match TRBD1. The CDR3 runs to 18 residues. Germline CDR1 LGHNT, CDR2 FRNRAP. V lost 0 bases to trimming and J lost 3 bases; unmatched junction nucleotides: 9. The whole variable domain, filled in from reference TRBV12-5 and TRBJ2-7, reads DARVTQTPRHKVTEMGQEVTMRCQPILGHNTVFWYRQTMMQGLELLAYFRNRAPLDDSGMPKDRFSAEMPDATLATLKIQPSEPRDSAVYFCASGLVRVGDRGLYEQYFGPGTRLTVT.

V is TRBV27 and J is TRBJ2-7; D might be TRBD2 (6 bases). Germline V gene sequence: CDR1 MNHEY, CDR2 SMNVEV (reference sequence). V lost 6 bases and J 3 bases, leaving 12 bases between the germline ends. The length of the CDR3 is 13 residues. Here the CDR3 reads CASSAGTDYEQYF. In DNA, the CDR3 is TGTGCCAGCAGCGCCGGGACTGACTACGAGCAGTACTTC.

This clone is labeled as medium-sized (0.01 to 0.1%). This chain uses TRBV7-8 with TRBJ2-7; D gene uncertain. Looked up from germline, CDR1 is SGHVS and CDR2 is FQNEAQ. The CDR3 contains 15 residues. V dropped 3 bases and J dropped 5 bases, with 17 bases sitting between them. The CDR3 region is CASSFKSGKPHEQYF. The CDR3 bases are TGTGCCAGCAGCTTTAAATCTGGGAAACCCCACGAGCAGTACTTC.

By share, this clone counts as medium-sized. V is TRBV21-1 and J is TRBJ1-1; the D call of TRBD1 is as the table states it, not checked on the DNA. TRBV21-1 is noted as a pseudogene. The CDR3 is made up of 12 amino acids. The CDR3 protein is CASSTGGTEAFF. The CDR3 region has the DNA TGTGCCAGCAGCACAGGGGGCACTGAAGCTTTCTTT.

This chain links TRBV6-5 with TRBJ2-5, with D possibly matching TRBD1 (5 bases). Germline V gene sequence: CDR1 MNHEY, CDR2 SVGAGI. Trimming left V 9 bases short and J 5 bases short, with 19 bases between. CDR3 length: 14 amino acids. The DNA for the CDR3 is TGTGCCAGTAAGATTCAGGGTTTAGGGGAGACCCAGTACTTC. Its protein is CASKIQGLGETQYF.